This TCR beta chain was observed in a study of blood T cell repertoires in COVID-19. Study as a whole: Collection of acute and convalescent COVID-19 samples took place in the United States, Italy and Spain. The analysed material was cDNA or gDNA that came from T cells, B-cell-depleted T cells, or PBMCs.

In the authors' workflow: Scientists estimated how many nucleated cells there were by amplifying reference gene primers. Clones were read by immunoSEQ multiplex PCR, and TCRdb kept only the in-frame ones, dropping some. Clone size and V and J calls were adopted from that table, with D and trimming inferred from the DNA. The repertoire holds more than 15,000 clones, with 85% to 90% as singletons. This clone came up once. The V segment lost 4 bases and the J segment 7 bases; nucleotides outside the gene matches: 7. The CDR3 has 15 residues. Germline V gene lookup returns CDR1 SGHDT and CDR2 YYEEEE. The sequencing sample was made of peripheral blood. This clonotype was obtained from a man aged 55 to 70 with acute or convalescent COVID-19. The rearrangement joins TRBV5-6 to TRBJ2-1; TRBD1 aligns across 11 bases. CDR3 sequence reads: CASSPLGTGGNEQFF. DNA for the CDR3: TGTGCCAGCAGCCCCCTTGGGACAGGGGGGAATGAGCAGTTCTTC.